This T cell receptor beta chain was obtained from a study of sequential checkpoint blockade in melanoma (dated by TCRdb to the late 2010s). Regarding the complete study: Using 1:1 randomization, the trial assigned patients either to first-line nivolumab followed by ipilimumab (arm A) or to ipilimumab followed by nivolumab (arm B). Maintenance nivolumab came after both trial sequences. DNA from approximately 99 pretreatment melanoma tumor samples underwent TCRbeta immunosequencing. For about two dozen patients, matched tumor biopsies were taken both before treatment and at week 13, after single-agent nivolumab (arm A) or ipilimumab (arm B). The same lesion was the source of approximately 86% of the matched pre- and post-treatment tumor biopsy pairs. General findings and caveats noted by the study authors: PD-L1 staining and CD8+ T-cell counts correlated with tumor T-cell fraction and clonality, whereas mutational load did not. Within-arm analyses of tumor T-cell fraction were constrained by small sample sizes and reduced statistical power. Achieving clinical benefit was about 30 times more likely for patients whose tumor T-cell fraction and clonality increased by week 13. Among patients in the nivolumab-first arm (arm A), tumor TIL clonality before treatment was associated with response (P = .04). Larger, independent patient cohorts are needed to validate the response-prediction model that combines TCR metrics and mutation burden.

The sample's treatment or condition, from its label and the paper: randomized to nivolumab then ipilimumab (arm A) or the reverse (arm B). None of the patients in the trial had previously been given DNA-damaging chemotherapy. The samples were obtained from melanoma patients enrolled in CheckMate 064, an open-label, randomized phase II trial testing sequential checkpoint blockade. Tumor TCR sequencing used genomic DNA from formalin-fixed paraffin-embedded (FFPE) tissue samples. TCRbeta CDR3 regions were immunosequenced from genomic DNA with the immunoSEQ Assay. Before high-throughput sequencing, the genomic DNA was amplified using bias-controlled multiplex PCR. Per the source publication's procedure: To quantify the absolute abundance of each unique TCRbeta CDR3 region, the sequences were collapsed and filtered. Clonality, defined as 1 minus Pielou's evenness, was calculated using only productive rearrangements. Tumor T-cell fraction was calculated by normalizing TCRbeta template counts to usable DNA, which was estimated from several housekeeping genes. Clones with significantly greater frequencies in on-treatment versus baseline samples were identified using a previously published method. Sourced from immuneACCESS, this table was stored by TCRdb with only in-frame sequences that have V and J called. A share of the clones is absent; for the studies checked, an unresolved V gene accounts for under half, and the remainder has no known explanation. Clone size and V and J calls were adopted from that table, with D and trimming inferred from the DNA. Counted in this sample were under 20,000 clones; approximately 27% of them appeared once. The ten largest clones represent more than 5.5% of the sample.

This clone was counted many times. Its antigen is currently not known. Per-base quality was not reported, and no clone a single base away is much larger than it. The CDR3 goes from the cysteine to the phenylalanine over 15 residues. Only CDR3 DNA is held: 45 bases, read in frame from base 1. CDR1 SGHNT and CDR2 YENEEA were looked up in the germline V gene. Trimming accounts for 5 bases at V and 6 bases at J, while the number of junction bases matched to no gene is 6. Recombination joined TRBV11-3 with TRBJ1-5; TRBD1 matches 11 bases in the middle. The sequence derives from a human donor with melanoma. The sequenced sample was tumor tissue (inferred from file names), obtained from a patient given nivolumab and ipilimumab in sequence. The nucleotides are TGTGCCAGCAGCACGTGGACAGGGGGCGGTCAGCCCCAGCATTTT. This translates into CASSTWTGGGQPQHF.